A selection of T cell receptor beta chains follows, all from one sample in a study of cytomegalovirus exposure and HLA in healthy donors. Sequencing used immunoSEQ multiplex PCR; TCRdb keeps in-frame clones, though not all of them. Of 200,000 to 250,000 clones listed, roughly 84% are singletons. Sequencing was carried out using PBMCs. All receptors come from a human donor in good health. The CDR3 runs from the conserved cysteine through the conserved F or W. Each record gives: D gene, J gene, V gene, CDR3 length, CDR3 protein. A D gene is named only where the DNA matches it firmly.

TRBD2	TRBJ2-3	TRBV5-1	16	CASSLGLAGGTDTQYF
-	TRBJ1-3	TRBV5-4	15	CASSLDSISGNTIYF
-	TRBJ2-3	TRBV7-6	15	CASCKGVSGTDTQYF
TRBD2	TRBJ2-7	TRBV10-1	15	CASSGGAGGAYEQYF
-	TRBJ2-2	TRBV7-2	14	CASSQTRRTGELFF
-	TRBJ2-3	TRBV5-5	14	CASSLTASTDTQYF
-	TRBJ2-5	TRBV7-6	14	CASSFSPIRETQYF
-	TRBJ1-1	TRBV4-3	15	CASSQSPGGFLEAFF
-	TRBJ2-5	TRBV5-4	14	CASSLWGGGETQYF
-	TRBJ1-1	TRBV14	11	CASSHSTEAFF
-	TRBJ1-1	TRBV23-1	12	CASGQGNTEAFF